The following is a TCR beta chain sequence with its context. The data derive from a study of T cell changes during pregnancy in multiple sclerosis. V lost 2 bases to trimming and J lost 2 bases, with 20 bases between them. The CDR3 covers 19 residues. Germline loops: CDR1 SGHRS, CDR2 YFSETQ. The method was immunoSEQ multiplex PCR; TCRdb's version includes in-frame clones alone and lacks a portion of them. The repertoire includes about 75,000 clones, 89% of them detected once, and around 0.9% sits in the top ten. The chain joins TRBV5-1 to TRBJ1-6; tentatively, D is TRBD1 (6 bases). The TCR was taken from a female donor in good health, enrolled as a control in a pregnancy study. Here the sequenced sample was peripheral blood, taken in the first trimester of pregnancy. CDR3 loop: CASSLNLQGIRTYNSPLHF. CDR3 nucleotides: TGCGCCAGCAGCTTAAACTTACAGGGAATAAGAACCTATAATTCACCCCTCCACTTT. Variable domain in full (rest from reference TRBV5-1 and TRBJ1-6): KAGVTQTPRYLIKTRGQQVTLSCSPISGHRSVSWYQQTPGQGLQFLFEYFSETQRNKGNFPGRFSGRQFSNSRSEMNVSTLELGDSALYLCASSLNLQGIRTYNSPLHFGNGTRLTVT.